This TCR beta chain was found in a study of shared clonotypes between healthy human individuals. There are 15 residues in the CDR3. CDR1 and CDR2 (germline): MNHNY, SVGAGI (reference sequence). V shed 5 bases and J shed 7 bases, with 18 bases lying between them. Donors were healthy HIV-negative adults without recent acute infections or vaccinations. The data were produced by immunoSEQ multiplex PCR, yet TCRdb's version contains in-frame clones alone and is incomplete. The sample lists some 2,100,000 clones; nearly 97% were seen once. As for this clone: Antigen: not known.

Study-level points and caveats: The sharing of about 5% of naive CD4 clonotypes was seen across several donors.

Specimen: naive CD4+ T cells sorted from blood. Subset here: CD45RA+ positively selected. The chain links TRBV6-6 to TRBJ2-4; D perhaps matches TRBD1 (6 bases). This sequence originates from a man aged 18 to 30 in good health. The CDR3 region is CASSGTGTLDNIQYF. The CDR3 DNA sequence: TGTGCCAGCAGTGGAACAGGGACATTAGACAACATTCAGTACTTC.